This T cell receptor (beta chain) was captured by sequencing in a study of identical twins. V lost 9 bases, J lost 1 base, and 7 bases stayed unmatched. Germline-derived CDR1 and CDR2 are SEHNR and FQNEAQ (reference sequence). CDR3 length equals 14 residues. About this clonotype: What it binds is not known.

Overall study findings and caveats: The models systematically underestimated how much out-of-frame TCR alpha was shared in monozygotic twins. Possibly, invariant MAIT and iNKT cells partly confounded zero-insertion analyses.

One entry per CDR3 protein results from TCRdb running MiXCR on the 5' RACE reads. The table records 500,000 to 700,000 distinct CDR3 sequences, around 7.5% of them present only once. A further study also used this sample, focusing on yellow fever vaccine responses in identical twins.

The receptor comes from a woman between 18 and 30 years old in good health. V gene TRBV7-9 combines with J gene TRBJ1-1; the match to TRBD1 covers 8 bases. The source material was PBMCs. This CDR3 reads CASRAGGPNTEAFF. In nucleotides, the CDR3 is TGTGCCAGTCGGGCAGGGGGCCCGAACACTGAAGCTTTCTTT.